The clone carrying this T cell receptor (beta chain) has ten or more counts. Antigen specificity is unknown. The CDR3 length is 13 residues. The germline V gene has CDR1 MNHEY and CDR2 SMNVEV (reference sequence). Trimming left V 3 bases short and J 6 bases short, with 9 bases between. As for time point: newly diagnosed GD, antithyroid drugs for less than 3 months. Researchers made the TCR library from RNA that was extracted from PBMCs. Combining iRepertoire HTBI primers with Arm-PCR of CDR3 regions, the authors built TCR beta libraries. TCRdb reanalysed the multiplex PCR reads using MiXCR and keeps one entry per CDR3 protein. The table shows 400,000 to 550,000 distinct CDR3 sequences, with about 15% occurring only once. These data originate in a study of regulatory T cells in long-lasting Graves disease. The overall study: Antithyroid drugs had been taken by newly diagnosed Graves' patients for under 3 months.

Study-wide findings and caveats: New patients shared about 880 public clonotypes, fewer than the roughly 2,500 shared by persistent patients.

The same specimen was also included in a second study, on T cells in Graves' hyperthyroidism and ophthalmopathy. That work adds: Used for diagnoses were clinical symptoms, serum thyroxine and TRAb, thyroid ultrasound and orbital computed tomography. The primer set for the first-round RT-PCR of the TCR CDR3 was HTBI.

The source is a young woman with Graves disease. The starting material was peripheral blood mononuclear cells (PBMCs), obtained at new diagnosis, from a patient treated with antithyroid drugs. This sequence joins TRBV27 and TRBJ1-5; no definite D call. CDR3 DNA sequence: TGTGCCAGCAGTTTCCTAGGCACTCAGCCCCAGCATTTT. Amino acid sequence: CASSFLGTQPQHF.